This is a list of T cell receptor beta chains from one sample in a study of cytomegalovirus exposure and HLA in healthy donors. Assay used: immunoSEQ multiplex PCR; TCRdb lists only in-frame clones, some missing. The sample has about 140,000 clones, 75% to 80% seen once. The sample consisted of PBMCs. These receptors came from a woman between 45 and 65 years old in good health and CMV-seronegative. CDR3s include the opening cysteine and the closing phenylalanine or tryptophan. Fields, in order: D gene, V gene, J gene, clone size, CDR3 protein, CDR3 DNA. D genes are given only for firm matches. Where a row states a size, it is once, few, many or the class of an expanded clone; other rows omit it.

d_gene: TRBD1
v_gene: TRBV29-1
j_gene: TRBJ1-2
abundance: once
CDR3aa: CSVRTGITYGYTF
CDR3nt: TGCAGCGTGAGGACAGGCATAACCTATGGCTACACCTTC

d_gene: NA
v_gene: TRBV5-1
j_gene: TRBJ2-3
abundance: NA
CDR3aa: CASSSQGQDTQYF
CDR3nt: TGCGCCAGCAGCTCCCAGGGGCAAGATACGCAGTATTTT

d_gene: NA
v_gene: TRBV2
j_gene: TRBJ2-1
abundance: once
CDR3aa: CASFWGQGYNEQFF
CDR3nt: TGTGCCAGCTTCTGGGGGCAGGGGTACAATGAGCAGTTCTTC

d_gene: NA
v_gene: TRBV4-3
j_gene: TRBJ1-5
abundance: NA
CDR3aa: CASSQDRGSQPQHF
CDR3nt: TGCGCCAGCAGCCAAGATCGGGGGAGTCAGCCCCAGCATTTT

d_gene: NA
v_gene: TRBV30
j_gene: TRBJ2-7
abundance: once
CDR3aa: CAWSVGQGYEQYF
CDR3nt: TGTGCCTGGAGTGTTGGGCAGGGCTACGAGCAGTACTTC

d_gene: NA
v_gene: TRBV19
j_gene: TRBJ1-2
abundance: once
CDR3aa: CASGLTAYGYTF
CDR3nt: TGTGCCAGTGGCCTGACAGCCTATGGCTACACCTTC

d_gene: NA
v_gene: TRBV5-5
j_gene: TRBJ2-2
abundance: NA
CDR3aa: CASTPPSGELFF
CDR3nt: TGTGCCAGCACCCCCCCATCCGGGGAGCTGTTTTTT

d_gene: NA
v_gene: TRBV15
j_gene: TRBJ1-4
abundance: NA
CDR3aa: CATSRDRGNEKLFF
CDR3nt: TGTGCCACCAGCAGAGATAGGGGTAATGAAAAACTGTTTTTT

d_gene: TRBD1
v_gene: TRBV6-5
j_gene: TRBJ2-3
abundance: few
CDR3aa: CASSRDRGTDTQYF
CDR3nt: TGTGCCAGCAGTAGGGACAGGGGCACAGATACGCAGTATTTT

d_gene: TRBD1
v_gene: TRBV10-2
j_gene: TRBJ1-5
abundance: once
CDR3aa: CASSRGQGNNQPQHF
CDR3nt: TGCGCCAGCAGTCGGGGACAGGGTAACAATCAGCCCCAGCATTTT

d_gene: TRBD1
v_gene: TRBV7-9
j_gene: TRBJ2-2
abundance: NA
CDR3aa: CASSLGTGYTGELFF
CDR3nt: TGTGCCAGCAGCTTAGGGACAGGGTACACCGGGGAGCTGTTTTTT

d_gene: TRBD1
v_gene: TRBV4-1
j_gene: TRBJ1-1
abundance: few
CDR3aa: CASSQDTGTGFRAFF
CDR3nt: TGCGCCAGCAGCCAAGACACCGGGACAGGGTTTCGAGCTTTCTTT

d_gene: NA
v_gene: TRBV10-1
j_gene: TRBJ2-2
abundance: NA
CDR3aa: CASSASGETGELFF
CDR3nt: TGCGCCAGCAGTGCCTCGGGGGAAACCGGGGAGCTGTTTTTT

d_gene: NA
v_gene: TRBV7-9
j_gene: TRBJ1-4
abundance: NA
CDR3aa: CASSLGTENEKLFF
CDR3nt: TGTGCCAGCAGCTTAGGGACAGAAAATGAAAAACTGTTTTTT

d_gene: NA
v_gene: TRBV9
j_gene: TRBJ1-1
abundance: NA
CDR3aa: CASSVGLANTEAFF
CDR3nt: TGTGCCAGCAGCGTAGGACTGGCGAACACTGAAGCTTTCTTT

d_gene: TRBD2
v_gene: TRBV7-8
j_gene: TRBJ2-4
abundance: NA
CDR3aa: CASSYMGLANIQYF
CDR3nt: TGTGCCAGCAGCTATATGGGACTAGCCAACATTCAGTACTTC

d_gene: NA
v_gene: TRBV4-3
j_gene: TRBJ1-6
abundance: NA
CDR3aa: CASSQDSREDSPLHF
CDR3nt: TGCGCCAGCAGCCAAGACTCCAGGGAGGATTCACCCCTCCACTTT

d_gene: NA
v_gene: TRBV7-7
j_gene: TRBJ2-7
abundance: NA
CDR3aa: CASWGQHSYEQYF
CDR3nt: TGTGCTAGCTGGGGACAACACTCCTACGAGCAGTACTTC

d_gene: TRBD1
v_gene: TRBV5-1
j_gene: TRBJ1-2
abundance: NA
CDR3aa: CATGTGVNNYGYTF
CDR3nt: TGCGCCACCGGGACAGGAGTCAATAACTATGGCTACACCTTC

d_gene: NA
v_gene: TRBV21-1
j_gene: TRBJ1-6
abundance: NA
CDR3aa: CASSKLSLSRDSPLHF
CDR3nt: TGTGCCAGCAGCAAATTATCCCTGTCGAGGGATTCACCCCTCCACTTT

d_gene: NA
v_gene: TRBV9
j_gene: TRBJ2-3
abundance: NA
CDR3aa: CASSVEGSSTDTQYF
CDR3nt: TGTGCCAGCAGCGTAGAGGGGTCTAGCACAGATACGCAGTATTTT

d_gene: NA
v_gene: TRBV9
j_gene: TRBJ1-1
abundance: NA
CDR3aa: CASDPGGARDEAFF
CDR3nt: TGTGCCAGCGACCCGGGGGGGGCAAGAGATGAAGCTTTCTTT

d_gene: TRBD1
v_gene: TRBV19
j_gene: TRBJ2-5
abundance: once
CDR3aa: CASMRGPSETQYF
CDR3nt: TGTGCCAGTATGAGGGGGCCGTCGGAGACCCAGTACTTC

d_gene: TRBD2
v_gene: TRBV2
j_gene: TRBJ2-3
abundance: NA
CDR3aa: CASSEVGRGLAGGVDTQYF
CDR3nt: TGTGCCAGCAGTGAAGTCGGAAGGGGACTAGCGGGGGGTGTAGATACGCAGTATTTT

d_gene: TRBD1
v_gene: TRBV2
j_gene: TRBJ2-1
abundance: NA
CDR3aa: CASSEHAGGSYNEQFF
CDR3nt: TGTGCCAGCAGTGAACATGCAGGGGGCTCCTACAATGAGCAGTTCTTC

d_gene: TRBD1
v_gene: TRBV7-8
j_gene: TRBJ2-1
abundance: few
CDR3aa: CASSSRPGGLPSEQFF
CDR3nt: TGTGCCAGCAGCTCCCGGCCAGGGGGCCTCCCCTCCGAGCAGTTCTTC

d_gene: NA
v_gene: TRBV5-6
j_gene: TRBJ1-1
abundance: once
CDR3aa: CASSFWGVSLNTEAFF
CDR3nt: TGTGCCAGCAGCTTCTGGGGGGTCAGTTTGAACACTGAAGCTTTCTTT

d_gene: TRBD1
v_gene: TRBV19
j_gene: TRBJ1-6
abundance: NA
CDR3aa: CASSPRDRPNSPLHF
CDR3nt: TGTGCCAGTAGTCCCCGGGACAGACCTAATTCACCCCTCCACTTT

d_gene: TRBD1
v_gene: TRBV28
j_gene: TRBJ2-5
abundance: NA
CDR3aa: CASSLETGGSETQYF
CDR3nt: TGTGCCAGCAGTTTAGAGACAGGGGGCTCGGAGACCCAGTACTTC

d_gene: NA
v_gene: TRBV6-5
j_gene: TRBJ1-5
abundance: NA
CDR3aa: CASQARDYQPQHF
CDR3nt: TGTGCCAGCCAGGCCAGGGATTATCAGCCCCAGCATTTT

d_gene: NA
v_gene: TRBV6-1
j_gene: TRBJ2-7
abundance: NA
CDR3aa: CAPLGAGYEQYF
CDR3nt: TGTGCCCCTCTAGGGGCAGGCTACGAGCAGTACTTC

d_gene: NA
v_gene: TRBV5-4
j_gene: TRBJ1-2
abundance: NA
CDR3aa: CASSLPTGGYTF
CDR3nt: TGTGCCAGCAGCTTACCTACGGGAGGCTACACCTTC

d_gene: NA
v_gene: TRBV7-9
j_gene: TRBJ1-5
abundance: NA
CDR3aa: CASSLEVSGIGNQPQHF
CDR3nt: TGTGCCAGCAGCTTAGAGGTGTCGGGGATAGGCAATCAGCCCCAGCATTTT

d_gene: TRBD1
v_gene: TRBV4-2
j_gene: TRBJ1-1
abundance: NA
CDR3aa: CASSQEVGGIKNTEAFF
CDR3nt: TGTGCCAGCAGCCAAGAAGTAGGGGGCATTAAGAACACTGAAGCTTTCTTT

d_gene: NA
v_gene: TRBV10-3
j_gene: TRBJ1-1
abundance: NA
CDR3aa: CAISDRGLTEAFF
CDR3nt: TGTGCCATCAGTGACCGGGGGTTAACTGAAGCTTTCTTT

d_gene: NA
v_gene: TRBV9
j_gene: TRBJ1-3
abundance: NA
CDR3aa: CASSVQGIGGNTIYF
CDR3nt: TGTGCCAGCAGCGTACAGGGAATAGGAGGAAACACCATATATTTT

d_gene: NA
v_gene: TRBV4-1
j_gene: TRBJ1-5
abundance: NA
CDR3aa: CASSPVAVGEPQHF
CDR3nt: TGCGCCAGCAGCCCCGTGGCTGTAGGGGAGCCCCAGCATTTT

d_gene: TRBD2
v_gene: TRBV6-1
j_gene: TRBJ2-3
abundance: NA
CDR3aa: CASSEGSTLAGVDTQYF
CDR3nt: TGTGCCAGCAGTGAAGGCTCGACCCTAGCGGGGGTAGATACGCAGTATTTT

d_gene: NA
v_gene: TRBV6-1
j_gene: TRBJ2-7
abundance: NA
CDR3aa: CASNLQGGDYEQYF
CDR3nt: TGTGCCAGCAACCTGCAGGGGGGAGACTACGAGCAGTACTTC

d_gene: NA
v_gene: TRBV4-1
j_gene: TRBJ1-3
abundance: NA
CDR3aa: CASSQVTGTGNTIYF
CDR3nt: TGCGCCAGCAGCCAAGTCACAGGAACTGGAAACACCATATATTTT

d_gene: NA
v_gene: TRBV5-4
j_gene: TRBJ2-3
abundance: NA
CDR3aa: CASSLSADTQYF
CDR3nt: TGTGCCAGCAGCTTGTCGGCAGATACGCAGTATTTT

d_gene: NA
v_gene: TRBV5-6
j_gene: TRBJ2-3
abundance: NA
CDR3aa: CASSLARARSTDTQYF
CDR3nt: TGTGCCAGCAGCTTGGCCAGAGCGAGAAGCACAGATACGCAGTATTTT

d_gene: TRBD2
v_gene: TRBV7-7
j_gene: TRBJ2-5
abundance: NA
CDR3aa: CASSLGTSGSQETQYF
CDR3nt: TGTGCTAGCAGCTTAGGGACTAGCGGGAGCCAAGAGACCCAGTACTTC

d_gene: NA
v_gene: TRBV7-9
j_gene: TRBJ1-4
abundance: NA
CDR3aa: CASSLGGGSNEKLFF
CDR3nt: TGTGCCAGCAGCTTAGGGGGGGGATCTAATGAAAAACTGTTTTTT